Described below is a single TCR beta chain sequence and its context. TCRdb re-derived calls from the 5' RACE reads in MiXCR, one entry per CDR3 protein. The table shows about 160,000 distinct CDR3 sequences, with more than 40% occurring only once. The entry originates in a study of CD8 T cells in ankylosing spondylitis. From germline, CDR1 is DFQATT and CDR2 SNEGSKA (reference sequence). V was trimmed by 0 bases and J by 0 bases, leaving 12 bases between them. The CDR3 runs 16 residues. The sequence derives from a male donor with ankylosing spondylitis. This chain uses TRBV20-1 with TRBJ2-1; D may match TRBD1 or TRBD2 (5 bases each). The sequenced sample consisted of synovial fluid, either unsorted or a sorted T cell fraction (not recorded which). As DNA, the CDR3 is TGCAGTGCTAGAGATCTGGCAGGGAGCTCCTACAATGAGCAGTTCTTC. It codes for CSARDLAGSSYNEQFF.